This T cell receptor beta chain is from a study of T-cell memory formation after mild COVID-19 (dated by TCRdb to the early 2020s). For the study in its entirety: TCR sequence clusters from the two donors were found to be largely donor specific. In a couple of donors, T-cell clones that expanded and contracted after mild COVID-19 were tracked by sequencing TCRalpha and TCRbeta repertoires over time. Two young, previously healthy adult volunteers, one female and one male, were included in the cohort. What the research found in general, with its limitations: The detection of some responding clones in pre-infection memory suggests that pre-existing cross-reactive memory T cells joined the SARS-CoV-2 response. Whether the second-wave clones peaking on day 37 were SARS-CoV-2 specific was not confirmed. Contracting CD4+ clones were located mainly in the CM and EM memory subsets, whereas CD8+ clones were found to be enriched in EMRA. Clones that contracted from day 15 to 85 showed balanced CD4/CD8 phenotypes, whereas a second wave of clones that expanded from day 15 to 37 leaned towards CD4+. The study included only a couple of mild cases, and larger cohorts that include severe cases with pre-infection samples were judged to be necessary.

V loses 7 bases of germline sequence and J loses 1 base, and the interval between the two ends is 10 bases. CDR1 and CDR2 are drawn from the germline V gene: SQVTM, ANQGSEA. From the cysteine up to the phenylalanine, the CDR3 has a length of 12 residues. The retained sequence is limited to the CDR3, 36 bases, with the frame set at the first base. Sequencing relied on an Illumina NovaSeq 6000. TCRalpha and TCRbeta cDNA libraries were constructed by 5'RACE with constant-segment primers, with sample barcodes and unique molecular identifiers being introduced. RNA was extracted from every sample with Trizol reagent. Libraries were amplified in two PCR steps, with a second sample barcode and Illumina TruSeq adapters added in the second step. Sequencing of libraries was performed on an Illumina NovaSeq with 2 x 150 bp paired-end reads. On the authors' methods: With migec v1.2.7, reads were demultiplexed and then collapsed into UMI-guided consensus sequences. Using mixcr v2.1.11, the UMI consensuses were aligned to TRA and TRB V and J templates and assembled into clonotypes. Clonotypes were classified as expanded or contracted when called significant by both edgeR and NoisET, with noise models trained on biological replicates. edgeR calls used a false discovery rate-adjusted p below 0.01 and a log2 fold-change threshold of 1. As an exploratory analysis of dynamics, PCA with hierarchical clustering was applied to max-normalized trajectories of the 1000 most abundant clonotypes. The CD4 or CD8 phenotype of responding clones was assigned using the separately sequenced CD4+ and CD8+ repertoires. The public reads were reanalyzed by TCRdb: fastp trimming at Q25, MiXCR alignment, in-frame beta chains only. Identical CDR3 protein sequences are pooled into one entry, listed with their most common genes and DNA. These V and J calls rely on TCRdb rather than the paper's analysis. For this sample the table gives 250,000 to 300,000 distinct CDR3 sequences, of which 15% to 20% were detected only once. Jointly, the top ten make up roughly 24% of the sample.

Concerning this clonotype: Its antigen is still unknown. There are no base qualities to consult, and no much larger clone falls within one base.

Ficoll-Paque density gradient centrifugation was the method used to isolate PBMCs. The clonotype was recovered from a man aged 18 to 29 who had mild COVID-19 (a few samples of this study predate the infection). The sample titles of this study are shuffled in the database, so cell type and time point are left out; the donor was told from shared clones. Recombination connected TRBV29-1 to TRBJ1-1; the D gene cannot be resolved reliably. Material for sequencing was PBMCs or a T cell subset sorted from them (not recorded which). The CDR3 region: CSAGRENTEAFF. The base sequence is TGCAGCGCGGGGAGGGAGAACACTGAAGCTTTCTTT.